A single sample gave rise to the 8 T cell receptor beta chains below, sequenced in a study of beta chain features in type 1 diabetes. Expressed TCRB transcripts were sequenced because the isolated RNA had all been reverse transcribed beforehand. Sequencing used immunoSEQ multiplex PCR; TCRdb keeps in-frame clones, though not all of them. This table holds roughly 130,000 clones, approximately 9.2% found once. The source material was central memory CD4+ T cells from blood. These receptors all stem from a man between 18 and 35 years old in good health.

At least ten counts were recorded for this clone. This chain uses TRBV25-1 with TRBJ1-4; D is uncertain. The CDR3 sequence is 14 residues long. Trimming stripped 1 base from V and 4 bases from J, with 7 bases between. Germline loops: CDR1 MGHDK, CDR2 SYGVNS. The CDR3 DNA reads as TGTGCCAGCAGTGAATTAACGGGTAATGAAAAACTGTTTTTT. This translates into CASSELTGNEKLFF.

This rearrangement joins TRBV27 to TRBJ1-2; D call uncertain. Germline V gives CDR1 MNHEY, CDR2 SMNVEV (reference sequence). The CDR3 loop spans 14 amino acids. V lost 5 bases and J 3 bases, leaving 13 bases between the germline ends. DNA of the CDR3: TGTGCCAGCAGTGGAGGGAGTGGTCACTATGGCTACACCTTC. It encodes CASSGGSGHYGYTF.

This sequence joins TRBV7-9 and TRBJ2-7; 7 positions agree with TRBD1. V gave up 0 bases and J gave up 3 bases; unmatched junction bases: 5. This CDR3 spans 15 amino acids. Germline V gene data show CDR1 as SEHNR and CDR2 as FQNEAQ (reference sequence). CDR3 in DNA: TGTGCCAGCAGCTTAGCGCAGGGGGAAAACTACGAGCAGTACTTC. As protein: CASSLAQGENYEQYF.

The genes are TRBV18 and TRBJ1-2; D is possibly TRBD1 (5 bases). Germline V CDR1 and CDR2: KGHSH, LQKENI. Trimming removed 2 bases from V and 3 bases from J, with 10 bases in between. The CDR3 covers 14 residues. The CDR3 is CASSPTTEHYGYTF. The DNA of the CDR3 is TGTGCCAGCTCACCAACGACAGAGCACTATGGCTACACCTTC.

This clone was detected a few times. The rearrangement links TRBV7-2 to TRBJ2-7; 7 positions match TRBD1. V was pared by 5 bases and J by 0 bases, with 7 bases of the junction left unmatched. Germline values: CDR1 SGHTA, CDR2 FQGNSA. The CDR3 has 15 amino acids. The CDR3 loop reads CASSGTGAVSYEQYF. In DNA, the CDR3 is TGTGCCAGCAGCGGTACAGGGGCCGTCTCCTACGAGCAGTACTTC.

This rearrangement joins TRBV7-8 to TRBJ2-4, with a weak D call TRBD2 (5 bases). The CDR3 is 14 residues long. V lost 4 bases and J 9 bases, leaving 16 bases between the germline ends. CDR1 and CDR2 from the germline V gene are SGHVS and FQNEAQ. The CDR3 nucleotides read TGTGCCAGCAGCTCCGCCGGGGTGGGCAGCATTCAGTACTTC. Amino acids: CASSSAGVGSIQYF. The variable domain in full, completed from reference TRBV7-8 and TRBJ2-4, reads GAGVSQSPRYKVAKRGQDVALRCDPISGHVSLFWYQQALGQGPEFLTYFQNEAQLDKSGLPSDRFFAERPEGSVSTLKIQRTQQEDSAVYLCASSSAGVGSIQYFGAGTRLSVL.

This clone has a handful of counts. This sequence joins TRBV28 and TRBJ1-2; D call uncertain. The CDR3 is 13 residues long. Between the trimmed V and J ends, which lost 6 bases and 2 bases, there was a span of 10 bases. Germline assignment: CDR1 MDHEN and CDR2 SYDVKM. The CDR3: CASRDPGNYGYTF. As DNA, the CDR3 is TGTGCCAGCAGAGATCCGGGAAACTATGGCTACACCTTC.

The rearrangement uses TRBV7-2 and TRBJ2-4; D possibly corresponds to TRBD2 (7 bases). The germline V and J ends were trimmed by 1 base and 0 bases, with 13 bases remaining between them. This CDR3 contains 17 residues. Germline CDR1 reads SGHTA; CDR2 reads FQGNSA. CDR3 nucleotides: TGTGCCAGCAGCTTAGGGAGGGGGGGGCTAGCCAAAAACATTCAGTACTTC. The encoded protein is CASSLGRGGLAKNIQYF.